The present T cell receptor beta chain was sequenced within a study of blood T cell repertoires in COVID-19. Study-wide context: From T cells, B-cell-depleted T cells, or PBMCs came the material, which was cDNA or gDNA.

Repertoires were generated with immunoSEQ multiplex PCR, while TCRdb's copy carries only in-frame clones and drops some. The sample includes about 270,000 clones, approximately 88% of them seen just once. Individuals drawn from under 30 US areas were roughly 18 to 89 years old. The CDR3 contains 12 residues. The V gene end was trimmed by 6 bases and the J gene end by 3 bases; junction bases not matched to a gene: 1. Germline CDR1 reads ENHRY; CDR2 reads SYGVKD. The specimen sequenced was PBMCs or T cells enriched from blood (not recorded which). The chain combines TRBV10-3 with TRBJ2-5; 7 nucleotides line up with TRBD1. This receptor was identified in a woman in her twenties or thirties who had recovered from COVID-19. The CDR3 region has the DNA TGTGCCATCAGCGGACAGGAAGAGACCCAGTACTTC. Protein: CAISGQEETQYF.